Listed below are T cell receptor beta chains from one sample, sequenced in a study of T cells in Graves' hyperthyroidism and ophthalmopathy. One entry per CDR3 protein, called by TCRdb with MiXCR from the multiplex PCR reads. The data contain approximately 640,000 distinct CDR3 sequences, about 45% of them singletons. What was sequenced was peripheral blood or thyroid tissue (not recorded which). These receptors were collected from an adult man with Graves' disease, either hyperthyroidism or ophthalmopathy (not recorded which). Each CDR3 is given with its conserved first and last residue. A D gene is named only where the DNA matches it firmly. Clone size is shown for a subset of rows, as once, few, many or a class of expanded clone.

D gene,clone size,J gene,V gene,CDR3 DNA,CDR3 protein
-,few,TRBJ1-3,TRBV9,TGTGCCAGCAGCGGCCGGGACCTGGGGGTAAACACCATATATTTT,CASSGRDLGVNTIYF
-,many,TRBJ1-1,TRBV20-1,TGCAGTGCTACACAGGGTAACACTGAAGCTTTCTTT,CSATQGNTEAFF
-,-,TRBJ1-5,TRBV20-1,TGCAGTGCAACCCGAACAGGGCTGGGTCAGCCCCAGCATTTT,CSATRTGLGQPQHF
-,few,TRBJ1-1,TRBV2,TGTGCCAGCACAACCCGGAGGGTTGGGGGGTCTGAAGCTTTCTTT,CASTTRRVGGSEAFF
TRBD2,few,TRBJ2-5,TRBV5-6,TGTGCCAGCAGCTTAGGGCGACTAGCGGGGGGTAGAGAAGAGACCCAGTACTTC,CASSLGRLAGGREETQYF
-,many,TRBJ1-2,TRBV2,TGTGCCAGCAACCGGGACCTTAACTATGGCTACACCTTC,CASNRDLNYGYTF
TRBD1,-,TRBJ1-2,TRBV28,TGTGCCAGCAGTTTACAGGGACCGGGACAGGGGAACTATGGCTACACCTTC,CASSLQGPGQGNYGYTF
-,-,TRBJ1-5,TRBV7-2,TGTGCCAGCAGCCAAGATGGACCCTATAGCAATCAGCCCCAGCATTTT,CASSQDGPYSNQPQHF
-,few,TRBJ1-3,TRBV12-5,TGTGCCAGCAACGAACAAGCCTCTGGAAACACCATATATTTT,CASNEQASGNTIYF
-,many,TRBJ1-5,TRBV9,TGTGCCAGCAGCATCCGAGGGGGGGAGGGTCAGCCCCAGCATTTT,CASSIRGGEGQPQHF
-,-,TRBJ1-2,TRBV25-1,TGTGCCAGGGGAACCCTCAACTATGGCTACACCTTC,CARGTLNYGYTF
TRBD1,few,TRBJ1-1,TRBV20-1,TGCAGTGCTAGGGGATCGGACAGGTACACTGAAGCTTTCTTT,CSARGSDRYTEAFF
-,-,TRBJ1-6,TRBV11-2,TGTGCCAGCAGCTTAGGGGGGGAGGCACCCCTCCACTTT,CASSLGGEAPLHF
TRBD1,many,TRBJ1-5,TRBV29-1,TGCAGCGTTTTAACAGGGGGAACGGATCAGCCCCAGCATTTT,CSVLTGGTDQPQHF
-,many,TRBJ1-2,TRBV14,TGTGCCAGCAGCCAAGATCGGCTGGGCGGCTACACCTTC,CASSQDRLGGYTF
-,many,TRBJ1-1,TRBV7-9,TGTGCCAGCAGCTCCGGGACTGTGAACACTGAAGCTTTCTTT,CASSSGTVNTEAFF
-,-,TRBJ2-7,TRBV19,TGTGCCAGCTCTGCCTCACAAGGGCTCGAGCAGTACTTC,CASSASQGLEQYF
TRBD1,-,TRBJ2-7,TRBV7-9,TGTGCCATCAGTGAGCCAGTGGGACAGGCGGAGCAGTACTTC,CAISEPVGQAEQYF
-,many,TRBJ1-6,TRBV7-9,TGTGCCAGCAGCTCCGACCAACAGGTGGAGGGATCACCCCTCCACTTT,CASSSDQQVEGSPLHF
TRBD1,many,TRBJ1-2,TRBV15,TGTGCCACCGGACCCCGGGACAGGGGGGGCTCTGGCTACACCTTC,CATGPRDRGGSGYTF
TRBD1,few,TRBJ2-2,TRBV4-1,TGCGCCAGCAGCGTCAGACAGGGGGCCGGGGAGCTGTTTTTT,CASSVRQGAGELFF
TRBD2,-,TRBJ2-7,TRBV7-9,TGTGCCAGCGATCGCTTGGTGGGAGGATTAGCGGGAAAATACGAGCAGTACTTC,CASDRLVGGLAGKYEQYF
-,many,TRBJ1-1,TRBV5-6,TGTGCCAGCAGCCGATGGACAGACGCGGGCACTGAAGCTTTCTTT,CASSRWTDAGTEAFF
TRBD2,-,TRBJ2-7,TRBV6-5,TGTGCCAGCAGTTACACGCCCCCGGGACTAGCGGGCTCCTACGAGCAGTACTTC,CASSYTPPGLAGSYEQYF
-,few,TRBJ1-1,TRBV7-8,TGTGCCAGCAGTACGCCCGAAGGGAACACTGAAGCTTTCTTT,CASSTPEGNTEAFF
-,-,TRBJ1-6,TRBV7-9,TGCGCCAGCAGCCCGGGACCGGAGACTAACTCACCCCTCCACTTT,CASSPGPETNSPLHF
TRBD1,few,TRBJ1-5,TRBV19,TGTGCCAGTAGTATCACAGGGGAGCAGCCCCAGCATTTT,CASSITGEQPQHF
-,-,TRBJ1-1,TRBV7-8,TGTGCCAGCAGCTTATTGGGGATGGCTTTCTTT,CASSLLGMAFF
-,-,TRBJ2-7,TRBV6-5,TGTGCCATCAGTTACCTAGACTACGAGCAGTACTTC,CAISYLDYEQYF
-,-,TRBJ1-1,TRBV29-1,TGCAGCGTCGAGGGGGACATTATGAACACTGAAGCTTTCTTT,CSVEGDIMNTEAFF
-,-,TRBJ1-6,TRBV25-1,-,CACSARTGRPYSPLHF
-,-,TRBJ1-2,TRBV20-1,TGCAGTGCTAGGAACAGGGATTTCTATGGCTACACCTTC,CSARNRDFYGYTF
-,-,TRBJ1-1,TRBV27,TGTGCCAGCGGTGCCGCCAGGGAGAACACTGAAGCTTTCTTT,CASGAARENTEAFF
-,many,TRBJ1-1,TRBV29-1,TGCAGCGCGGGGGGGGGATTGTGGGACACTGAAGCTTTCTTT,CSAGGGLWDTEAFF
-,once,TRBJ1-1,TRBV9,TGTGCCAGCAGCCAAGAGTCTTATTTACCGAACACTGAAGCTTTCTTT,CASSQESYLPNTEAFF
TRBD1,-,TRBJ1-1,TRBV12-3/TRBV12-4,TGTGCCAGCAGTACAACACAGGGGCTGAACACTGAAGCTTTCTTT,CASSTTQGLNTEAFF
-,-,TRBJ1-2,TRBV12-3/TRBV12-4,TGTGCCAGCAGTACCGTAACTAACTATGGCTACACCTTC,CASSTVTNYGYTF
-,-,TRBJ2-6,TRBV7-9,TGTGCCAGCAGCTCCCCGCAGGTTGCTGGGGCCAACGTCCTGACTTTC,CASSSPQVAGANVLTF
-,-,TRBJ2-5,TRBV5-4,TGTGCCAGCAGCTTGACAGGGTTGCCTAGGCTGAAAGAGACCCAGTACTTC,CASSLTGLPRLKETQYF
TRBD1,few,TRBJ1-5,TRBV20-1,TGCAGTACCGGACAGGGCAATCAGCCCCAGCATTTT,CSTGQGNQPQHF
-,few,TRBJ2-6,TRBV19,TGTGCCAGTAAAGGATTGATCTCTGGGGCCAACGTCCTGACTTTC,CASKGLISGANVLTF
-,few,TRBJ1-6,TRBV20-1,TGCAGTGCTAGGTTTAATTCACCCCTCCACTTT,CSARFNSPLHF
-,-,TRBJ1-1,TRBV20-1,TGCAGTACTCGTCTGGACACTGAAGCTTTCTTT,CSTRLDTEAFF
-,-,TRBJ2-7,TRBV7-2,TGTGCCAGCAGCTTCGCCAACATCTACGAGCAGTACTTC,CASSFANIYEQYF
-,-,TRBJ2-7,TRBV7-9,TGTGCCAGCAGTTACTCGACCCAGGACGGCTCCTACGAGCAGTACTTC,CASSYSTQDGSYEQYF
-,many,TRBJ1-6,TRBV7-2,TGTGCCAGCAGCTTAGTGGCGGCCCGAACTTCACCCCTCCACTTT,CASSLVAARTSPLHF
-,few,TRBJ1-2,TRBV7-2,TGTGCCAGCAGCCAGACAAACAGAGCTAACTATGGCTACACCTTC,CASSQTNRANYGYTF
-,-,TRBJ1-1,TRBV12-3/TRBV12-4,TGTGCCAGCAGCCAATTGTGGGGGACTGAAGCTTTCTTT,CASSQLWGTEAFF
-,-,TRBJ2-5,TRBV7-2,TGTGCCAGCAGCTTAAGCCGGACTAAAGAGACCCAGTACTTC,CASSLSRTKETQYF
-,few,TRBJ1-1,TRBV7-2,TGTGCCAGCAGCTTGGGTAACAGGGTAGTGTCGACTGAAGCTTTCTTT,CASSLGNRVVSTEAFF
-,many,TRBJ1-1,TRBV29-1,TGCAGCGTCCAGGTTATGAGCACTGAAGCTTTCTTT,CSVQVMSTEAFF